This T cell receptor beta chain was documented in a study of cytomegalovirus exposure and HLA in healthy donors. Whole-study results and caveats: A later analysis linked a missense DCLRE1C variant to TCR beta V- and J-gene trimming. TRBV6-2, TRBV6-3 and other indistinguishable V segments were excluded. When a later analysis was performed, an Asian-associated ancestry cluster reportedly had fewer N-insertions than the roughly 640-donor mean. Differences between HLA loci emerged in a later analysis of TCR association rates, with DRB1 most and HLA-C fewest.

The primer mix had 60 Vbeta and 13 Jbeta primers. Profiling relied on immunoSEQ multiplex PCR, and the TCRdb table lists in-frame clones only, not all of them. The table includes about 150,000 clones, around 84% detected once. This clone was counted a few times. Its antigen is currently unknown. Germline V gene sequence: CDR1 MNHEY, CDR2 SVGAGI. The CDR3 totals 15 residues. This chain uses TRBV6-5 with TRBJ2-5; 7 bases agree with TRBD1. The closer fit of TRBJ2-7 to the DNA end suggests the J call may be wrong. The receptor was derived from a boy aged 2 to 10 in good health and CMV-seronegative. Sequencing used PBMCs. The CDR3 spells CASSYSRGQSYEQYF. Here the CDR3 DNA reads TGTGCCAGCAGTTACTCGAGGGGGCAATCCTACGAGCAGTACTTC.